Below, one T cell receptor (beta chain) is given with its context. No antigen is known for it. The entry originates in a study of Tregs in tolerant kidney transplant recipients. General study findings and limits: Validation in larger populations is needed because few patients were studied.

Assay: immunoSEQ multiplex PCR; the TCRdb copy retains only in-frame clones and omits some. The sample consists of 55,000 to 75,000 clones, around 87% of them appearing once. Recipients received nonmyeloablative bone marrow transplants from related graft donors, with transient mixed chimerism. The TCR originated in a human patient who received a combined kidney and bone marrow transplant. Among the T cells, some may be from the graft donor. The sample was CD4+ T cells from blood (PBMCs), taken 6 months after the transplant.

CDR3 protein: CASSYDRFTDTQYF. The DNA for the CDR3 is TGTGCCAGCAGCTACGACAGATTCACAGATACGCAGTATTTT. The V and J genes are TRBV7-2 and TRBJ2-3; maybe TRBD1 (5 bases). Germline V lookup: CDR1 SGHTA, CDR2 FQGNSA. V lost 4 bases, J lost 2 bases, and 10 bases lay in between. This CDR3 has 14 residues.